The 10 T cell receptor beta chains below come from one sample, sequenced in a study of identical twins. TCRdb used MiXCR to reprocess the 5' RACE reads, holding one entry per CDR3 protein. The sample contains 350,000 to 500,000 distinct CDR3 sequences, 15% to 20% of which appear only once. The specimen was naive T cells sorted from blood. Receptors were obtained from a man in his forties or fifties in good health.

The V gene is TRBV7-2, the J gene TRBJ2-7, with 9 bases that match TRBD1. The germline V gene has CDR1 SGHTA and CDR2 FQGNSA. The CDR3 runs 16 residues. With 4 bases clipped from V and 2 bases from J, the junction kept 9 bases outside the gene matches. This CDR3 reads CASSSAPGQGPYEQYF. DNA of the CDR3: TGTGCCAGCAGCTCGGCCCCGGGACAGGGACCCTACGAGCAGTACTTC.

The CDR3, as DNA: TGTGCCAGCTCACCACGTTCAGCACAGGGGATTGATTCACCCCTCCACTTT. Translation gives CASSPRSAQGIDSPLHF. The V call is TRBV18, the J call TRBJ1-6, with 7 bases matching TRBD1. The length of the CDR3 is 17 residues. The J segment lost 8 bases and the V segment lost 1 base, leaving 11 bases of the junction unmatched. Per the germline V gene, CDR1 is KGHSH and CDR2 is LQKENI. Looking up the rest from reference TRBV18 and TRBJ1-6 gives the full variable domain: NAGVMQNPRHLVRRRGQEARLRCSPMKGHSHVYWYRQLPEEGLKFMVYLQKENIIDESGMPKERFSAEFPKEGPSILRIQQVVRGDSAAYFCASSPRSAQGIDSPLHFGNGTRLTVT.

This clonotype was observed a handful of times. The chain combines TRBV6-2 or TRBV6-3 with TRBJ2-5, with D possibly being TRBD1 (5 bases). This CDR3 has 14 amino acids. V gave up 7 bases and J gave up 5 bases, with 17 bases separating them. The germline V gene has CDR1 MNHEY and CDR2 SVGEGT. CDR3: CASTHRQWSETQYF. CDR3 DNA: TGTGCCAGCACCCACCGACAGTGGAGCGAGACCCAGTACTTC.

A few counts support this clonotype. The chain carries TRBV5-1 and TRBJ2-1; 12 nucleotides align to TRBD2. The CDR3 length is 15 residues. CDR1 and CDR2 from the germline V gene are SGHRS and YFSETQ. Trimming took 5 bases from V and 7 from J; bases not matched to a gene: 7. CDR3 DNA sequence: TGCGCCAGCAGTATGGGGCTAGCGGGAGGGAATGAGCAGTTCTTC. The encoded protein is CASSMGLAGGNEQFF.

V and J are TRBV6-1 and TRBJ2-2; 7 bases map to TRBD1. The CDR3 sequence is 16 residues long. Germline lookup yields CDR1 MNHNS and CDR2 SASEGT. V lost 6 bases and J lost 4; bases outside the gene matches: 11. The CDR3 spells CASRPRDRFTTGELFF. In nucleotides, the CDR3 is TGTGCCAGCAGGCCCCGGGACAGATTTACCACCGGGGAGCTGTTTTTT.

The chain carries TRBV5-4 and TRBJ2-2; D assignment may be TRBD1 or TRBD2 (5 bases each). CDR3 length equals 13 residues. The germline gives CDR1 SGHNT, CDR2 YYREEE (reference sequence). Trimming pared 4 bases from V and 6 bases from J, leaving 10 bases between. The DNA for the CDR3 is TGTGCCAGCAGCCTACGGGACGCCGGGGAGCTGTTTTTT. Its translation is CASSLRDAGELFF.

This clonotype was detected a few times. A junction boundary mismatches the germline segment, possibly from a read error. The CDR3 nucleotides are TGTGCTAGCAGTCCGGACCCGCAGTCGTCAGAGACCCAGTACTTC. Amino acid sequence: CASSPDPQSSETQYF. V usage is TRBV7-7 and J usage is TRBJ2-5; D call uncertain. Per the germline V gene, CDR1 is SSHAT and CDR2 is FNYEAQ (reference sequence). This CDR3 contains 15 residues.

The V and J genes are TRBV13 and TRBJ2-3; D gene unclear. This CDR3 has 15 amino acids. V gave up 4 bases and J gave up 2 bases, with 13 bases separating them. Germline CDR1 is PRHDT and CDR2 is FYEKMQ (reference sequence). The CDR3 bases are TGTGCCAGCAGCTCTATTTTGCAGAACACAGATACGCAGTATTTT. Its protein is CASSSILQNTDTQYF. Drawing the rest from reference TRBV13 and TRBJ2-3, the complete variable domain is AAGVIQSPRHLIKEKRETATLKCYPIPRHDTVYWYQQGPGQDPQFLISFYEKMQSDKGSIPDRFSAQQFSDYHSELNMSSLELGDSALYFCASSSILQNTDTQYFGPGTRLTVL.

This clonotype was counted ten times or more. The chain is built from TRBV7-6 and TRBJ2-2; D possibly corresponds to TRBD2 (5 bases). Trimming left V 4 bases short and J 4 bases short, with 19 bases between. Germline values: CDR1 SGHVS, CDR2 FNYEAQ. This CDR3 contains 17 residues. The CDR3 region has the DNA TGTGCCAGCAGCTCCCGGGCCACTACTAGTTTCACCGGGGAGCTGTTTTTT. Protein sequence: CASSSRATTSFTGELFF.

This clonotype occurred a few times. CDR3 loop: CASRHPDGELFF. The CDR3 nucleotides are TGTGCCAGCAGACACCCTGACGGGGAGCTGTTTTTT. This chain joins TRBV6-2 or TRBV6-3 and TRBJ2-2; D gene uncertain. Trimming left V 6 bases short and J 7 bases short, with 9 bases between. The CDR3 is 12 residues long. Germline CDR1 is MNHEY and CDR2 is SVGEGT.